The 10 T cell receptor beta chains in this list originate from one sample, sequenced in a study of blood T cells in healthy people across ages. PCR was performed a second time for roughly 6 to 12 cycles using a sample-barcoded 5' primer and a J-beta primer mix. TCRdb passed the 5' RACE reads through MiXCR, listing each CDR3 protein once. The sample has approximately 730,000 distinct CDR3 sequences, less than 70% seen once; the top ten hold 41%. What was sequenced was blood. Every receptor here comes from a man older than 75 in good health.

The chain couples TRBV7-8 to TRBJ2-5, with TRBD1 matching 8 bases. Germline V CDR1 and CDR2: SGHVS, FQNEAQ. The CDR3 consists of 16 residues. The ends lost 3 bases at V and 3 bases at J; junction bases unmatched: 9. Here the CDR3 DNA reads TGTGCCAGCAGCTTTCAACAGGGGGGTAGCGAAGAGACCCAGTACTTC. Translated: CASSFQQGGSEETQYF.

This sequence joins TRBV11-1 and TRBJ2-5; TRBD1 is a possible D gene (8 bases). Germline CDR1 SGHAT, CDR2 FQDESV (reference sequence). V lost 6 bases, J lost 3 bases, and 17 bases lay in between. This CDR3 contains 15 residues. CDR3 nucleotide sequence: TGTGCCAGCAGTCGAAGGACAGGGAGGGAAGAGACCCAGTACTTC. This gives the protein CASSRRTGREETQYF.

This clonotype was seen a handful of times. The V call is TRBV3-1, the J call TRBJ2-1; TRBD2 agrees at 14 bases. Germline-derived CDR1 and CDR2 are LGHDT and YNNKEL (reference sequence). The V segment lost 4 bases and the J segment 8 bases; nucleotides outside the gene matches: 4. This CDR3 comprises 15 residues. The CDR3 nucleotides read TGTGCCAGCAGCCCTGGACTAGCGGGAGGTTATGAGCAGTTCTTC. Protein: CASSPGLAGGYEQFF.

The V gene is TRBV6-2 or TRBV6-3, the J gene TRBJ2-6; 11 bases fit TRBD1. Germline trimming cut 7 bases from V and 0 bases from J; bases unmatched to any gene: 11. In germline, CDR1 is MNHEY, CDR2 SVGEGT. CDR3 length: 19 residues. DNA for the CDR3: TGTGCCAGCAACCCCCTTAGGACAGGGGGCATCTCTGGGGCCAACGTCCTGACTTTC. Amino acids: CASNPLRTGGISGANVLTF.

The rearrangement joins TRBV6-1 to TRBJ2-1; D might be TRBD1 (6 bases). Germline V gives CDR1 MNHNS, CDR2 SASEGT. V was cut by 6 bases and J by 8 bases, with 14 bases left in between. The CDR3 has 13 residues. The CDR3: CASRQQGRDEQFF. CDR3 in DNA: TGTGCCAGCAGGCAACAGGGTAGGGATGAGCAGTTCTTC.

The sample holds a few counts of this clonotype. The chain is built from TRBV25-1 and TRBJ2-5, with TRBD1 matching over 7 bases. The germline V gene has CDR1 MGHDK and CDR2 SYGVNS. The CDR3 covers 15 residues. The trim removed 0 bases at V and 1 base at J, leaving 2 bases unmatched. CDR3 coding DNA: TGTGCCAGCAGTGAATACCGACAGGGCCAAGAGACCCAGTACTTC. It codes for CASSEYRQGQETQYF.

This clonotype has only one observation. The chain is built from TRBV7-9 and TRBJ1-5, with 12 bases lining up with TRBD1. The CDR3 length is 15 residues. Germline lookup yields CDR1 SEHNR and CDR2 FQNEAQ (reference sequence). With V trimmed by 3 bases and J by 7 bases, 4 bases remained unmatched. CDR3 protein: CASSLGQGAMQPQHF. In DNA, the CDR3 is TGTGCCAGCAGCTTGGGACAGGGGGCAATGCAGCCCCAGCATTTT. Drawing the rest from reference TRBV7-9 and TRBJ1-5, the complete variable domain is DTGVSQNPRHKITKRGQNVTFRCDPISEHNRLYWYRQTLGQGPEFLTYFQNEAQLEKSRLLSDRFSAERPKGSFSTLEIQRTEQGDSAMYLCASSLGQGAMQPQHFGDGTRLSIL.

V and J are TRBV11-1 and TRBJ2-1; 15 nucleotides align to TRBD2. With 5 bases clipped from V and 4 bases from J, the junction kept 6 bases outside the gene matches. This CDR3 comprises 17 residues. Germline V gene lookup returns CDR1 SGHAT and CDR2 FQDESV (reference sequence). This CDR3 reads CASSTWTSGRVYNEQFF. CDR3 bases: TGTGCCAGCAGCACCTGGACTAGCGGGAGGGTTTACAATGAGCAGTTCTTC.

The CDR3 region is CAISGSPPTYEQYF. The CDR3 DNA sequence: TGTGCCATCAGTGGCAGCCCCCCTACCTACGAGCAGTACTTC. The rearrangement uses TRBV10-3 and TRBJ2-7; D unclear. The V and J ends lost 4 bases and 2 bases respectively, with 12 bases between them. Germline CDR1 is ENHRY and CDR2 is SYGVKD. CDR3 size: 14 residues.

This clonotype turned up a few times. V is TRBV6-5 and J is TRBJ2-7, with D tentatively TRBD1 (5 bases). This CDR3 is built from 14 residues. V was pared by 5 bases and J by 1 base, with 12 bases between. Germline assignment: CDR1 MNHEY and CDR2 SVGAGI. CDR3 residues: CASSRQDTSYEQYF. Here the CDR3 DNA reads TGTGCCAGCAGTCGGCAGGACACTTCCTACGAGCAGTACTTC.